This is a list of T cell receptor beta chains from one sample in a study of T cell responses to AZD1222 COVID-19 vaccine. Clones were read by immunoSEQ multiplex PCR, and TCRdb kept only the in-frame ones, dropping some. The sample records tens of thousands of clones, around 90% being singletons. Sequenced here: peripheral blood, sampled 28 days after the second dose of the MenACWY control vaccine. These receptors were taken from an adult who received the MenACWY meningococcal vaccine as a control. Each CDR3 is given with its conserved first and last residue. A D gene is named only where the DNA matches it firmly. Some rows mark clone size as missing; the rest say once, few, many or name a class of expanded clone.

v_call	d_call	clone_size	j_call	cdr3_aa	cdr3_nt
TRBV5-6	-	-	TRBJ1-5	CASSLTHRDGGRTQHF	TGTGCCAGCAGCTTGACGCACCGGGACGGCGGTCGGACCCAGCATTTT
TRBV11-2	-	-	TRBJ2-2	CASVPARVYTGELFF	TGTGCCAGCGTCCCGGCCCGGGTATACACCGGGGAGCTGTTTTTT
TRBV7-9	-	-	TRBJ2-7	CASSGQTGWEQYF	TGTGCCAGCAGCGGCCAAACAGGGTGGGAGCAGTACTTC
TRBV28	-	once	TRBJ2-1	CASSLYPIAASYNEQFF	TGTGCCAGCAGCCTATACCCTATAGCGGCTTCCTACAATGAGCAGTTCTTC
TRBV28	TRBD1	-	TRBJ1-4	CASSGTGQREKLFF	TGTGCCAGCAGCGGAACGGGACAGAGGGAAAAACTGTTTTTT
TRBV27	-	-	TRBJ1-2	CASSLSGLYGYTF	TGTGCCAGCAGTTTATCAGGCCTATATGGCTACACCTTC
TRBV7-9	TRBD2	-	TRBJ2-2	CASSLTSGNTGELFF	TGTGCCAGCAGTTTGACTAGCGGGAACACCGGGGAGCTGTTTTTT
TRBV4-1	TRBD1	-	TRBJ1-1	CASSQAGTGRTEAFF	TGCGCCAGCAGCCAAGCCGGGACAGGGAGGACTGAAGCTTTCTTT
TRBV2	-	-	TRBJ2-3	CASSRNRVSDTQYF	TGTGCCAGCAGTCGGAACAGGGTTTCAGATACGCAGTATTTT
TRBV5-4	-	once	TRBJ2-1	CASSLYVGDQLKGEQFF	TGTGCCAGCAGCTTGTATGTAGGGGACCAACTTAAGGGTGAGCAGTTCTTC
TRBV6-4	TRBD2	-	TRBJ2-2	CASSGDSGMGTGELFF	TGTGCCAGCAGTGGCGATAGCGGGATGGGTACCGGGGAGCTGTTTTTT
TRBV9	-	few	TRBJ2-7	CASSPLATDGEQYF	TGTGCCAGCAGCCCGTTGGCTACCGATGGCGAGCAGTACTTC
TRBV28	TRBD2	-	TRBJ2-2	CASSQIGLGPSVELFF	TGTGCCAGCAGTCAAATTGGACTAGGGCCCTCGGTTGAGCTGTTTTTT
TRBV30	TRBD1	-	TRBJ2-7	CAWSGTGFIYEQYF	TGTGCCTGGAGCGGGACAGGGTTCATCTACGAGCAGTACTTC
TRBV19	-	-	TRBJ1-2	CASSIDGWGYGYTF	TGTGCCAGTAGTATAGATGGCTGGGGCTATGGCTACACCTTC
TRBV7-2	-	few	TRBJ1-6	CASSLQLGYNSPLHF	TGTGCCAGCAGCTTACAGCTGGGCTATAATTCACCCCTCCACTTT
TRBV30	-	-	TRBJ1-3	CAWSLPGRATGNTIYF	TGTGCCTGGAGTCTCCCGGGACGGGCTACTGGAAACACCATATATTTT
TRBV7-9	-	-	TRBJ1-4	CASSLGANEKLFF	TGTGCCAGCAGCTTAGGGGCTAATGAAAAACTGTTTTTT
TRBV2	TRBD2	-	TRBJ2-7	CASSVSGTSGSSYEQYF	TGTGCCAGCAGTGTCTCCGGGACTAGCGGGAGCTCCTACGAGCAGTACTTC
TRBV7-9	-	-	TRBJ1-3	CASSQQGSGNTIYF	TGTGCCAGCAGCCAGCAAGGCTCTGGAAACACCATATATTTT
TRBV5-1	-	-	TRBJ2-1	CASSLALAGEQFF	TGCGCCAGCAGCTTGGCCCTAGCAGGGGAGCAGTTCTTC
TRBV6-4	TRBD2	few	TRBJ2-1	CASSASGRSREQFF	TGTGCCAGCAGTGCCAGCGGGAGGTCACGCGAGCAGTTCTTC
TRBV30	-	-	TRBJ2-3	CAWSVQGEEGDTQYF	TGTGCCTGGAGTGTACAGGGTGAGGAGGGAGATACGCAGTATTTT
TRBV7-3	-	-	TRBJ2-3	CASSLGRGEGTDTQYF	TGTGCCAGCAGCTTAGGGCGGGGTGAGGGCACAGATACGCAGTATTTT
TRBV21-1	-	-	TRBJ2-7	CASSKVPGISYEQYF	TGTGCCAGCAGCAAAGTGCCAGGGATCTCCTACGAGCAGTACTTC
TRBV6-2/TRBV6-3	-	-	TRBJ2-6	CASSSSGSGANVLTF	TGTGCCAGCAGTTCCTCAGGCTCTGGGGCCAACGTCCTGACTTTC
TRBV20-1	-	-	TRBJ1-1	CSASRGAEAFF	TGCAGTGCTAGTCGGGGGGCTGAAGCTTTCTTT
TRBV5-4	-	-	TRBJ1-2	CASSLAERRTELF	TGTGCCAGCAGCTTGGCCGAGCGAAGGACAGAACTCTTC
TRBV28	-	-	TRBJ1-2	CASSRADYGYTF	TGTGCCAGCTCCAGGGCCGACTATGGCTACACCTTC
TRBV30	-	-	TRBJ1-4	CAWSSGSREKLFF	TGTGCCTGGAGCTCCGGGAGCAGGGAAAAACTGTTTTTT
TRBV9	-	-	TRBJ1-3	CASSVGQASISGNTIYF	TGTGCCAGCAGCGTTGGGCAGGCGAGTATCTCTGGAAACACCATATATTTT
TRBV19	TRBD1	-	TRBJ2-2	CASSSPGQGFTGELFF	TGTGCCAGTAGTAGCCCGGGACAGGGGTTCACCGGGGAGCTGTTTTTT
TRBV18	-	-	TRBJ1-5	CASSPEGRVYQPQHF	TGTGCCAGCTCACCAGAAGGGAGGGTCTATCAGCCCCAGCATTTT
TRBV27	-	once	TRBJ1-2	CASSLDGTRGLEDYTF	TGTGCCAGCAGTTTAGACGGTACTCGGGGCTTGGAAGACTACACCTTC
TRBV27	-	-	TRBJ2-3	CASSRNPGGTDTQYF	TGTGCCAGCAGCCGGAATCCCGGGGGCACAGATACGCAGTATTTT
TRBV18	TRBD1	-	TRBJ2-1	CASSPRDSVYNEQFF	TGTGCCAGCTCACCTCGGGACAGCGTATACAATGAGCAGTTCTTC
TRBV7-8	-	few	TRBJ2-7	CASSRGRGVYEQYF	TGTGCCAGCAGCCGAGGACGAGGAGTTTACGAGCAGTACTTC
TRBV11-2	-	-	TRBJ1-2	CASSLSGQGGGYTF	TGTGCCAGCAGCCTTTCGGGGCAAGGCGGGGGCTACACCTTC
TRBV9	-	-	TRBJ2-3	CASSDTPSSLNQEWAQYF	TGTGCCAGCAGCGACACCCCCAGTAGCCTCAATCAGGAGTGGGCGCAGTATTTT
TRBV7-9	-	-	TRBJ2-2	CASSQNVLRDTGELFF	TGTGCCAGCAGCCAGAACGTACTCAGAGACACCGGGGAGCTGTTTTTT
TRBV19	-	-	TRBJ1-1	CASSPPEGSTEAFF	TGTGCCAGTAGCCCACCGGAGGGAAGTACTGAAGCTTTCTTT
TRBV7-2	-	-	TRBJ1-1	CASSPQRVAFF	TGTGCCAGCAGCCCCCAGCGGGTGGCTTTCTTT
TRBV5-1	TRBD2	-	TRBJ2-3	CASSLEPQLAGNTDTQYF	TGCGCCAGCAGCTTGGAGCCCCAACTAGCGGGAAACACAGATACGCAGTATTTT
TRBV6-1	-	-	TRBJ1-5	CASSEARDQPQHF	TGTGCCAGCAGTGAAGCGAGGGATCAGCCCCAGCATTTT
TRBV30	-	-	TRBJ2-7	CAWSVRGGYEQYF	TGTGCCTGGAGTGTACGAGGGGGGTACGAGCAGTACTTC
TRBV7-9	-	-	TRBJ1-1	CASSFYGAWAFF	TGTGCCAGCAGCTTTTACGGCGCCTGGGCTTTCTTT
TRBV5-1	TRBD2	-	TRBJ2-5	CASSLALAGYQETQYF	TGCGCCAGCAGCTTGGCCCTAGCGGGGTATCAAGAGACCCAGTACTTC
TRBV3-1/TRBV3-2	TRBD2	-	TRBJ2-1	CASSQEGGPSYNEQFF	TGTGCCAGCAGCCAAGAGGGAGGGCCCTCCTACAATGAGCAGTTCTTC
TRBV10-3	TRBD2	-	TRBJ2-3	CAIRGGLGSTDTQYF	TGTGCCATCCGGGGGGGACTCGGCAGCACAGATACGCAGTATTTT
TRBV9	-	-	TRBJ2-2	CASSVGETYNTGELFF	TGTGCCAGCAGCGTGGGGGAAACCTACAACACCGGGGAGCTGTTTTTT
TRBV21-1	-	-	TRBJ2-7	CASSKDRARVYEQYF	TGTGCCAGCAGTAAAGATAGGGCCAGGGTCTACGAGCAGTACTTC
TRBV5-4	-	few	TRBJ1-1	CASSFGSRLNTEAFF	TGTGCCAGCAGCTTCGGGTCCAGGTTGAACACTGAAGCTTTCTTT
TRBV29-1	-	-	TRBJ1-1	CSVDRERGDTEAFF	TGCAGCGTTGACAGGGAGCGGGGGGACACTGAAGCTTTCTTT